This T cell receptor (beta chain) was obtained from a study of cytomegalovirus exposure and HLA in healthy donors. The ends were cut back, 3 bases at V and 2 bases at J, with 12 bases in the middle. CDR1 is LNHDA and CDR2 is SQIVND in the germline V gene (reference sequence). The CDR3 runs to 15 residues. Assay: immunoSEQ multiplex PCR; the TCRdb copy retains only in-frame clones and omits some. The table records 250,000 to 300,000 clones, 85% to 90% of them present only once. Overall study results and limits: There were three CMV-associated chains whose specificity for CMV antigens was confirmed in vitro. In a later analysis, first-cohort TCR clusters were found to tend to co-occur in the 95 to 150 validation repertoires.

Points on this clone: Its antigen is unknown.

The receptor's source is a woman between 18 and 29 years old in good health and CMV-seronegative. The sequencing sample was made of PBMCs. The rearrangement links TRBV19 to TRBJ2-3; maybe TRBD2 (5 bases). CDR3 in amino acids: CASSIIPGFTDTQYF. CDR3 in DNA: TGTGCCAGTAGTATTATCCCGGGATTCACAGATACGCAGTATTTT. The entire variable domain, with the rest obtained from reference TRBV19 and TRBJ2-3, is as follows: DGGITQSPKYLFRKEGQNVTLSCEQNLNHDAMYWYRQDPGQGLRLIYYSQIVNDFQKGDIAEGYSVSREKKESFPLTVTSAQKNPTAFYLCASSIIPGFTDTQYFGPGTRLTVL.